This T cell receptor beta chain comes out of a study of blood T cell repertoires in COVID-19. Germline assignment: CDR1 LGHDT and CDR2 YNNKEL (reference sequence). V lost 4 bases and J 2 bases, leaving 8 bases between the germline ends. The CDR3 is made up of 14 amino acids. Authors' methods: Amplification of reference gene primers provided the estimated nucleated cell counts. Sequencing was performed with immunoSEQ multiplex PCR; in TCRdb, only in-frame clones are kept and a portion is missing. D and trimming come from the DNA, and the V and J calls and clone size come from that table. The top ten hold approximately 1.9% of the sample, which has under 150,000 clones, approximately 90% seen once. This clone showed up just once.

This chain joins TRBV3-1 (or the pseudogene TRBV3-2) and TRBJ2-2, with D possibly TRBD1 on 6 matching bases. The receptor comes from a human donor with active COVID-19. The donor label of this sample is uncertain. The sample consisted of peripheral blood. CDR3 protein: CASSRGGNTGELFF. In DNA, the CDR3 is TGTGCCAGCAGCCGAGGGGGTAACACCGGGGAGCTGTTTTTT.